This T cell receptor (beta chain) derives from a study of blood T cell repertoires in COVID-19. TCRdb keeps only in-frame clones here, not all; method: immunoSEQ multiplex PCR. This sample carries 180,000 or so clones, roughly 81% of them seen once, and the ten largest clones take approximately 9.9%. V was cut by 1 base and J by 6 bases, with 12 bases left in between. This CDR3 is built from 13 residues. Per the germline V gene, CDR1 is GTSNPN and CDR2 is SVGIG (reference sequence). Seattle patient enrollment occurred during active infection, with longitudinal follow-up thereafter. The sequencing sample was made of peripheral blood. The chain is built from TRBV30 and TRBJ1-1; D unresolved. The source of this sequence is a woman aged 40 to 55 with COVID-19, enrolled during active disease. Written as DNA, the CDR3 is TGTGCCTGGAGTGAGATCCCCGAGGCTGAAGCTTTCTTT. It specifies CAWSEIPEAEAFF. Full variable domain (outside the CDR3, taken from reference TRBV30 and TRBJ1-1): SQTIHQWPATLVQPVGSPLSLECTVEGTSNPNLYWYRQAAGRGLQLLFYSVGIGQISSEVPQNLSASRPQDRQFILSSKKLLLSDSGFYLCAWSEIPEAEAFFGQGTRLTVV.